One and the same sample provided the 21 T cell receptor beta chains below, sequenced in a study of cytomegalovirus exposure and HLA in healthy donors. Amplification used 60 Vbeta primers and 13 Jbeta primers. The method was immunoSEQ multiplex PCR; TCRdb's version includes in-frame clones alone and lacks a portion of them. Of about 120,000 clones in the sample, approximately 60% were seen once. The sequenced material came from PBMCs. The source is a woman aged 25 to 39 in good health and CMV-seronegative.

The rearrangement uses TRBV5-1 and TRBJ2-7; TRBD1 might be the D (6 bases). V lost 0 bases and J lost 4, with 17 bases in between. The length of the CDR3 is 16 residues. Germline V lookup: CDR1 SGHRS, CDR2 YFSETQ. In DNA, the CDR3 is TGCGCCAGCAGCTTGGGGTGGACAGCCCTGGGGTACGAGCAGTACTTC. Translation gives CASSLGWTALGYEQYF.

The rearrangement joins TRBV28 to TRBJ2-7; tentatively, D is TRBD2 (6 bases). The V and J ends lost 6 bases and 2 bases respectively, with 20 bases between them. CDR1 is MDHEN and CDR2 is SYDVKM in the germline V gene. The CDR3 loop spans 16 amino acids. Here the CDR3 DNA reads TGTGCCAGCAGGGGGGACCGCCAGGGAGGCGCCTACGAGCAGTACTTC. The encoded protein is CASRGDRQGGAYEQYF.

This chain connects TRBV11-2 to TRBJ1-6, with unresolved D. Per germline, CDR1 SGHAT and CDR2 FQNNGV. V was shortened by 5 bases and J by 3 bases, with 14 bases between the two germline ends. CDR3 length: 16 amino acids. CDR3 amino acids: CASSLTLPVYNSPLHF. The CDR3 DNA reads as TGTGCCAGCAGCCTCACCCTCCCGGTCTATAATTCACCCCTCCACTTT.

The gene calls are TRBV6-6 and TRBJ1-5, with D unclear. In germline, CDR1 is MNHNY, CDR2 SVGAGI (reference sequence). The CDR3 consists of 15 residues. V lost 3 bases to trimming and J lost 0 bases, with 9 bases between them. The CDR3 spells CASSYSTDSNQPQHF. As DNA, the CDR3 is TGTGCCAGCAGTTATTCTACAGATAGCAATCAGCCCCAGCATTTT.

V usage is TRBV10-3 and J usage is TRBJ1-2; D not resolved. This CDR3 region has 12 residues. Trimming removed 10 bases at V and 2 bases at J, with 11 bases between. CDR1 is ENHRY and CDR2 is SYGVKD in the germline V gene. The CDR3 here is CATADMNYGYTF. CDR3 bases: TGTGCCACCGCTGACATGAACTATGGCTACACCTTC.

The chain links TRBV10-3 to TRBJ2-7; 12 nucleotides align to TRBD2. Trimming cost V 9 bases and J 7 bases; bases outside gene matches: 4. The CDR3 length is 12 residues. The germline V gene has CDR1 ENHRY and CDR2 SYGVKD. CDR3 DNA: TGTGCCATTTCCACTAGCGGGAGGGAGCAGTACTTC. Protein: CAISTSGREQYF.

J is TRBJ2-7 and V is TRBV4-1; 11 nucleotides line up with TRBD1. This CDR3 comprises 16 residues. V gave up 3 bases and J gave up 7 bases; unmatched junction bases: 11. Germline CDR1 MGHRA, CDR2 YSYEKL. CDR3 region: CASSQERTGGRGEQYF. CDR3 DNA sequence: TGCGCCAGCAGCCAGGAGAGGACAGGGGGCAGGGGGGAGCAGTACTTC.

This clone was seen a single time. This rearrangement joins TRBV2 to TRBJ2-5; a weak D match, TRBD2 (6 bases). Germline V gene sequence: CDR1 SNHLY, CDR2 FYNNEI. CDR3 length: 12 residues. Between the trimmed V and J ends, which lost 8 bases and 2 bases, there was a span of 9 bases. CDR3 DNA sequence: TGTGCCAGCTCCGCGGGACAAGAGACCCAGTACTTC. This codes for CASSAGQETQYF.

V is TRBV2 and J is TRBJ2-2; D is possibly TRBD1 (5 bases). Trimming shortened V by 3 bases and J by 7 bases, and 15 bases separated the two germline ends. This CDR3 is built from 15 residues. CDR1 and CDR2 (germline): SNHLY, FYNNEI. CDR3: CASSDPRAQGGELFF. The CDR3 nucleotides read TGTGCCAGCAGTGACCCCCGGGCTCAGGGCGGGGAGCTGTTTTTT. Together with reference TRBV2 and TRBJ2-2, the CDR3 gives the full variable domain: EPEVTQTPSHQVTQMGQEVILRCVPISNHLYFYWYRQILGQKVEFLVSFYNNEISEKSEIFDDQFSVERPDGSNFTLKIRSTKLEDSAMYFCASSDPRAQGGELFFGEGSRLTVL.

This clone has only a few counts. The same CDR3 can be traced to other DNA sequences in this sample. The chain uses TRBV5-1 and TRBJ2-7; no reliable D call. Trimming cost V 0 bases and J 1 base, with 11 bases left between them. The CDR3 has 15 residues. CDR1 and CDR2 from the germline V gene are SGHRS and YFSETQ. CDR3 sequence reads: CASSLAGGRSYEQYF. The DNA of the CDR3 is TGCGCCAGCAGCTTGGCCGGTGGCAGGTCCTACGAGCAGTACTTC.

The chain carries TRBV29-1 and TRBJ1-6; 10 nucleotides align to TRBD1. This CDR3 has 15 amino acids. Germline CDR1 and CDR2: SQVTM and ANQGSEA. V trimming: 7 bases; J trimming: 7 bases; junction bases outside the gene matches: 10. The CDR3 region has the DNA TGCAGCGCCCAGACGGGACAGGGGAACAATTCACCCCTCCACTTT. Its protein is CSAQTGQGNNSPLHF.

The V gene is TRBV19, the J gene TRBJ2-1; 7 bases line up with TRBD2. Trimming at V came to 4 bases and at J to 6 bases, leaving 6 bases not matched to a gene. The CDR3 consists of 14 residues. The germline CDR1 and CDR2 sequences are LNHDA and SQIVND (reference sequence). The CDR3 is CASSSLADINEQFF. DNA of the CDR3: TGTGCCAGTAGTAGCCTAGCGGATATCAATGAGCAGTTCTTC.

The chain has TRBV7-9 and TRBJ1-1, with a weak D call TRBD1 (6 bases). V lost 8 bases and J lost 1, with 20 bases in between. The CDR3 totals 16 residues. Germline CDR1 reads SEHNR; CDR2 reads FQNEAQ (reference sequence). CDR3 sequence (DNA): TGTGCCAGCGTTATCTTACAGGGTCCGGGGAACACTGAAGCTTTCTTT. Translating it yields CASVILQGPGNTEAFF. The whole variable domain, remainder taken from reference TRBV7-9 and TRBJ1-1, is DTGVSQNPRHKITKRGQNVTFRCDPISEHNRLYWYRQTLGQGPEFLTYFQNEAQLEKSRLLSDRFSAERPKGSFSTLEIQRTEQGDSAMYLCASVILQGPGNTEAFFGQGTRLTVV.

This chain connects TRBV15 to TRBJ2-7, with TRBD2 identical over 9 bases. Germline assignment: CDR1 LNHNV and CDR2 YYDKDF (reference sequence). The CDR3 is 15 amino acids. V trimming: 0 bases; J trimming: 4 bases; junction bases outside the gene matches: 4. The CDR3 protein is CATSREREGLYEQYF. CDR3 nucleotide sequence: TGTGCCACCAGCAGAGAGCGGGAGGGCCTATACGAGCAGTACTTC.

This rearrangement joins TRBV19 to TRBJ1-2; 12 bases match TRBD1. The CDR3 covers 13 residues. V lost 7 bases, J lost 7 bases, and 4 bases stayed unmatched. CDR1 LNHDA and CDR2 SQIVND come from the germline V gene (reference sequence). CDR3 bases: TGTGCCAGTAACCGGGACAGGGGGCCTGGCTACACCTTC. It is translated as CASNRDRGPGYTF.

The CDR3 nucleotides read TGCGCCAGCAGCCCTCCGACAGGGGGTAATTCACCCCTCCACTTT. Protein product: CASSPPTGGNSPLHF. The chain combines TRBV4-1 with TRBJ1-6; 9 bases are shared with TRBD1. V shed 4 bases, J shed 6 bases, and the junction held 4 bases outside the gene matches. Germline V lookup: CDR1 MGHRA, CDR2 YSYEKL. CDR3 size: 15 residues.

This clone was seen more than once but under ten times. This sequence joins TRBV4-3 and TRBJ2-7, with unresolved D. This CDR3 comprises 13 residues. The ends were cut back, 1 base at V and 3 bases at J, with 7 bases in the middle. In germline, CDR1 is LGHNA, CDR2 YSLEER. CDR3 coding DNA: TGCGCCAGCAGCCAAGGGGCTTACTACGAGCAGTACTTC. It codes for CASSQGAYYEQYF.

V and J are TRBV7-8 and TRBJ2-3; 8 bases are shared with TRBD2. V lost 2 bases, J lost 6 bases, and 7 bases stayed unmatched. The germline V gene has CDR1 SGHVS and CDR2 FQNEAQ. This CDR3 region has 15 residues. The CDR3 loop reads CASSLREGGGDTQYF. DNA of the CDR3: TGTGCCAGCAGCTTACGGGAGGGCGGCGGGGATACGCAGTATTTT.

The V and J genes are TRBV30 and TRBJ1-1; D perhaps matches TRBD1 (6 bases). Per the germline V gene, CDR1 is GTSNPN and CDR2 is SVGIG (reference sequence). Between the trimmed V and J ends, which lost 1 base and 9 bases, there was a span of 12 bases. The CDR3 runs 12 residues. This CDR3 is CAWSGQEPKAFF. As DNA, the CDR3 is TGTGCCTGGAGTGGACAGGAGCCCAAAGCTTTCTTT.

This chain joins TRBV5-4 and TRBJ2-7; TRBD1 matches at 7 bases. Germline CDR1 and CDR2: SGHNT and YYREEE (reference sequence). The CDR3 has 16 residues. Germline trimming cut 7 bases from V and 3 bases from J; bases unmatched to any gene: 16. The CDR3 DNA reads TGTGCCAGCGGCGTGAACCGGGACAGCTTTCGCTACGAGCAGTACTTC. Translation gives CASGVNRDSFRYEQYF.

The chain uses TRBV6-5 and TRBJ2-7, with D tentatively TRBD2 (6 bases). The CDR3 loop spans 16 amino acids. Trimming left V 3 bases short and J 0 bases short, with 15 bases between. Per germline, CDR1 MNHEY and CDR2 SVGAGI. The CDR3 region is CASSYGGFSSSYEQYF. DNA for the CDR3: TGTGCCAGCAGTTATGGGGGGTTCTCGAGCTCCTACGAGCAGTACTTC.